This entry features one T cell receptor beta chain sequence. The assay was immunoSEQ multiplex PCR, and TCRdb's table has in-frame clones only and misses some. The sample has 200,000 or so clones, roughly 87% seen once. The data derive from a study of blood T cell repertoires in COVID-19. Across the whole study: Collection of acute and convalescent COVID-19 samples took place in the United States, Italy and Spain. PBMCs, B-cell-depleted T cells, or T cells provided the cDNA or gDNA that made up the material.

Germline loops: CDR1 MDHEN, CDR2 SYDVKM. The CDR3 consists of 16 residues. V lost 3 bases to trimming and J lost 5 bases; unmatched junction nucleotides: 8. The sequenced material came from peripheral blood. V gene TRBV28 combines with J gene TRBJ2-2, with 8 positions matching TRBD2. The receptor's source is a man aged 40-49 years with active or convalescent COVID-19. The CDR3 here is CASSFRGGLRTGELFF. The CDR3 DNA reads as TGTGCCAGCAGTTTCCGCGGGGGGTTGCGAACCGGGGAGCTGTTTTTT.